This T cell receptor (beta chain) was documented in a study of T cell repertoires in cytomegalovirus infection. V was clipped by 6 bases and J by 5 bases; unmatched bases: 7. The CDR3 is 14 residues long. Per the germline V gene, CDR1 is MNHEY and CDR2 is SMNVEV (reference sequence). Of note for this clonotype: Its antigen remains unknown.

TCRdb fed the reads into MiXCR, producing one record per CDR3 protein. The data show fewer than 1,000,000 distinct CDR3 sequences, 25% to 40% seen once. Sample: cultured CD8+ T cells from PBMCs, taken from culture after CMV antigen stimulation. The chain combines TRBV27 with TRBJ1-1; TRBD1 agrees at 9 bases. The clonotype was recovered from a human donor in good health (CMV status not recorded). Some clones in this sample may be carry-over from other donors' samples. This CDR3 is CASREGTGLTEAFF. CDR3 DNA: TGTGCCAGCAGGGAGGGGACAGGGCTAACTGAAGCTTTCTTT.